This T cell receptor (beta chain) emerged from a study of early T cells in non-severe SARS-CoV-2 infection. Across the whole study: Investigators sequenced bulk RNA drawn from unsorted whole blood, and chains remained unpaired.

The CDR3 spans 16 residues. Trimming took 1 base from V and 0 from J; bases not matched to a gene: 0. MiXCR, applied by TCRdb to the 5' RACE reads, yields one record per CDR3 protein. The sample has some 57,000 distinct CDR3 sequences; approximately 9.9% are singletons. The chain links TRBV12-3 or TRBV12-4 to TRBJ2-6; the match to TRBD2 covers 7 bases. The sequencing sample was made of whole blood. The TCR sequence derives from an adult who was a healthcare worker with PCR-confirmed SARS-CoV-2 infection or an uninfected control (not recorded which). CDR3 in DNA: TGTGCCAGCAGTTTAGGGACTAGCTCTGGGGCCAACGTCCTGACTTTC. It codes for CASSLGTSSGANVLTF.